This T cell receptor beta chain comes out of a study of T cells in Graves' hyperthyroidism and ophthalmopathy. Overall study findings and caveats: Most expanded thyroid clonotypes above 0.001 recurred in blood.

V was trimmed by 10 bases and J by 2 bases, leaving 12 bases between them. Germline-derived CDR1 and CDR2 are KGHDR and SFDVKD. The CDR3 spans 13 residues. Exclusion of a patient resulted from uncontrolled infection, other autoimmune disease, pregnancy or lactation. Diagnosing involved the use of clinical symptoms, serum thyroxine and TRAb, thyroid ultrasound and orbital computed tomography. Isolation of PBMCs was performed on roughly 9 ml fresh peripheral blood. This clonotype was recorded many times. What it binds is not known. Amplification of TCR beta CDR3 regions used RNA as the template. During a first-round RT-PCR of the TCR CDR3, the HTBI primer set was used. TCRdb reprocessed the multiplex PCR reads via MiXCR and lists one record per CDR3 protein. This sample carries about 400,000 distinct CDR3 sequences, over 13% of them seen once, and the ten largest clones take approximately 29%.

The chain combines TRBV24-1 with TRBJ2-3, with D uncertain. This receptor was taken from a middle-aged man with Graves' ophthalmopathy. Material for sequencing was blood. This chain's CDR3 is CATNERITDTQYF. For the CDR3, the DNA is TGTGCCACTAACGAGAGGATCACAGATACGCAGTATTTT.